This T cell receptor beta chain was captured in a study of blood T cell repertoires in COVID-19. Study-wide context: The cDNA or gDNA used as material had been derived from T cells, B-cell-depleted T cells, or PBMCs.

In the authors' methods: Amplification with reference gene primers provided the estimates of nucleated cell counts. The repertoire was sequenced with immunoSEQ multiplex PCR; TCRdb's copy has only in-frame clones and lacks some. V and J calls and clone size are copied from that table; D and trimming were computed from the DNA. The table has 300,000 to 350,000 clones, roughly 90% seen once; the top ten hold 7.3%. The CDR3 spans 16 residues. The germline V gene has CDR1 SGHDT and CDR2 YYEEEE. The V end lost 1 base, the J end lost 0 bases, and 10 bases lay between the germline ends. The specimen sequenced was peripheral blood. The V and J genes are TRBV5-6 and TRBJ2-2; D possibly corresponds to TRBD2 (5 bases). The TCR sequence derives from a woman in her 70s with COVID-19, enrolled during active disease. CDR3 in amino acids: CASSLMGVANTGELFF. The CDR3 nucleotides are TGTGCCAGCAGCTTGATGGGAGTCGCGAACACCGGGGAGCTGTTTTTT.